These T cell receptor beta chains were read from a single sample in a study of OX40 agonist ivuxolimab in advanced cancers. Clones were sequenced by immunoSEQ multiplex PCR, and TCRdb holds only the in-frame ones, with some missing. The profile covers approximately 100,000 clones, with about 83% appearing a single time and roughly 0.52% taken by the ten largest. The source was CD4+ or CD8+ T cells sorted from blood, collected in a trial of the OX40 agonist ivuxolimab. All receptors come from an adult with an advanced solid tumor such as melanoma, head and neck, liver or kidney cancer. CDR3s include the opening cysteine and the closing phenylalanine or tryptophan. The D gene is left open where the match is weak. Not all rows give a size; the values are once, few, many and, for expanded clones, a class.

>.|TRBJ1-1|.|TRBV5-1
TGCGCCAGCAGCTTGGAGAATCATCGGGACACTGAAGCTTTCTTT
CASSLENHRDTEAFF
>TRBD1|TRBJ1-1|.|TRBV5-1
TGCGCCAGCAGCACGGGACAGCCGAACACTGAAGCTTTCTTT
CASSTGQPNTEAFF
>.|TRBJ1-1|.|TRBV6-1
TGTGCCAGCAGTGAATGGGGGGCCCAGAACACTGAAGCTTTCTTT
CASSEWGAQNTEAFF
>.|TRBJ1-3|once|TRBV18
TGTGCCAGCTCACCATCGGCGGCAAGCTCTGGAAACACCATATATTTT
CASSPSAASSGNTIYF
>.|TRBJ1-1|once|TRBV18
TGTGCCAGCTCACCACCGCCAGCGAACACTGAAGCTTTCTTT
CASSPPPANTEAFF
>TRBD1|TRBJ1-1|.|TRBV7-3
TGTGCCAGCAGCTCAAAGGCAGGGGGTGGGACTGAAGCTTTCTTT
CASSSKAGGGTEAFF
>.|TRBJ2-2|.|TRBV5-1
TGCGCCAGCAGCACCCTTAGCGGTGACACCGGGGAGCTGTTTTTT
CASSTLSGDTGELFF
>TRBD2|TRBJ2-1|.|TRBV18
TGTGCCAGCTCAAGGGGACTAGCGGGGGCCATTGAGCAGTTCTTC
CASSRGLAGAIEQFF
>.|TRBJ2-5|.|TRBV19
TGTGCCAGTAGGGTTGGAGGATTGGGGACCCAGTACTTC
CASRVGGLGTQYF
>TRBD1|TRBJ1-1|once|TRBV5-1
TGCGCCAGCAGGGGAAATACAGGGGGAAACACTGAAGCTTTCTTT
CASRGNTGGNTEAFF
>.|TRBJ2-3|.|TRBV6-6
TGTGCCAGCAGTGACCCCGGGGATACGCAGTATTTT
CASSDPGDTQYF
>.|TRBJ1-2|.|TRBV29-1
TGCAGCGTTGCGGGAATTAACTATGGCTACACCTTC
CSVAGINYGYTF
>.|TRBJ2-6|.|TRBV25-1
TGTGCCAGCAGTGAATCAGGCCGGGGTTCTGGGGCCAACGTCCTGACTTTC
CASSESGRGSGANVLTF
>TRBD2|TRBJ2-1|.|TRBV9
TGTGCCAGCAGCGCGAAATGGGGGGGCAATGAGCAGTTCTTC
CASSAKWGGNEQFF
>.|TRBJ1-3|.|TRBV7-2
TGTGCCAGCAACCCCGGGGGGGCTGGAAACACCATATATTTT
CASNPGGAGNTIYF
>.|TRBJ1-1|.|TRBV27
TGTGCCAGCAGTTTGTACAGGGTTGGGCTGGGGACTGCTTTCTTT
CASSLYRVGLGTAFF
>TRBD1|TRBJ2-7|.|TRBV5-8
TGTGCCAGCAGCTTACAGGGGTTCAAAGCCTACGAGCAGTACTTC
CASSLQGFKAYEQYF
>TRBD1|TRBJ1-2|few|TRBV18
TGTGCCAGCTCACCACCGACAGGGACCCATGACTACACCTTC
CASSPPTGTHDYTF
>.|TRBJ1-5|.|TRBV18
TGTGCCAGCTCACCACCTTCACTTAGCAATCAGCCCCAGCATTTT
CASSPPSLSNQPQHF
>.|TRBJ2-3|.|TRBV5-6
TGTGCCAGCAGCACTCCGACAGGATTCCCAGATACGCAGTATTTT
CASSTPTGFPDTQYF
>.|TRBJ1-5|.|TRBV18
TGTGCCAGCTCTCTAAGAGGGGATCAGCCCCAGCATTTT
CASSLRGDQPQHF
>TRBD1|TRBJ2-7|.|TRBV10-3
TGTGCCATCAGTAACGACAGGGATACCTACGAGCAGTACTTC
CAISNDRDTYEQYF
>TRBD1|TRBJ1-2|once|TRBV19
TGTGCCAGTTTTTTACAGGGGGGCGGAGGCTACACCTTC
CASFLQGGGGYTF
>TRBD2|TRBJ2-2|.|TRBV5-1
TGCGCCAGCAGCCGACTAGCGGGGGGGCTCCGGAACACCGGGGAGCTGTTTTTT
CASSRLAGGLRNTGELFF
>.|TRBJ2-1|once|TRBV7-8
TGTGCCAGCAGCCGTCTCGAACTTGTCTCCTACAATGAGCAGTTCTTC
CASSRLELVSYNEQFF
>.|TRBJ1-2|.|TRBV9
TGTGCCAGCAGCCCGTTAAGTTGGGGTTCCTATGGCTACACCTTC
CASSPLSWGSYGYTF
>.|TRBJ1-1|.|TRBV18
TGTGCCAGCTCACCCGAGGAGGGAAACACTGAAGCTTTCTTT
CASSPEEGNTEAFF
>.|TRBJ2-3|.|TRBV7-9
TGTGCCAGCAGCACCCCCGGGACAGATACGCAGTATTTT
CASSTPGTDTQYF
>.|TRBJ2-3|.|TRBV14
TGTGCCAGCAGCCAAGATTTTACTCAACTGAGGGCAGATACGCAGTATTTT
CASSQDFTQLRADTQYF
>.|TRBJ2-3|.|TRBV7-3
TGTGCCAGCAGCTTGGAAGTAACAGATACGCAGTATTTT
CASSLEVTDTQYF
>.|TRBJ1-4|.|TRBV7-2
TGTGCCAGCAGCTTAGTGGGCTGGGGGGAAAAACTGTTTTTT
CASSLVGWGEKLFF
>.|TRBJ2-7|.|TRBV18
TGTGCCAGCTCACCGGCAGGGTATGGCGGCGAGCAGTACTTC
CASSPAGYGGEQYF
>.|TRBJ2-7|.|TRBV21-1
TGTGCCAGCACAAAACAGGATTTCTCCTACGAGCAGTACTTC
CASTKQDFSYEQYF
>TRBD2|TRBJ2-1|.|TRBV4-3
TGCGCCAGCAGCCAAGATCACGGGGGGGCTGGTGAGCAGTTCTTC
CASSQDHGGAGEQFF
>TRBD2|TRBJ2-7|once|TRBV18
TGTGCCAGCTCACCGGGTCTAGCGGGGGTTTACGAGCAGTACTTC
CASSPGLAGVYEQYF
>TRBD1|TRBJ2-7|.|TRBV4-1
TGCGCCAGCAGCCAAGCGGGTGGACAGGGGAGGGAGCAGTACTTC
CASSQAGGQGREQYF
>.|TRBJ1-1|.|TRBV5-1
TGCGCCAGCAGCAGGACAGCGGACACTGAAGCTTTCTTT
CASSRTADTEAFF
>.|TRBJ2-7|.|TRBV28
TGTGCCAGCAGGTTCGGGCCCTACGAGCAGTACTTC
CASRFGPYEQYF
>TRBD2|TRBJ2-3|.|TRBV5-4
TGTGCCAGCAGCCTAAAACTAGCGGGGGGCAGCACAGATACGCAGTATTTT
CASSLKLAGGSTDTQYF
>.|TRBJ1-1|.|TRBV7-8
TGTGCCAGCAGCTTATCCCGGGGGGGGATTGAAGCTTTCTTT
CASSLSRGGIEAFF
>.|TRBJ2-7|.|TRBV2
TGTGCCAGCAGTGACACCGGGTCAGTGGGCTACGAGCAGTACTTC
CASSDTGSVGYEQYF
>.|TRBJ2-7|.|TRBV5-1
TGCGCCAGCAGGGGGGGAAGCCCGGGCGAGCAGTACTTC
CASRGGSPGEQYF
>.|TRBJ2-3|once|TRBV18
TGTGCCAGCTCACCAGGGCTAGCTCCAGATACGCAGTATTTT
CASSPGLAPDTQYF
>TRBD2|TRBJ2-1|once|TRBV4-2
TGTGCCAGCAGCCAAGTATCTTTCGGGGGGGGTTTCGATGAGCAGTTCTTC
CASSQVSFGGGFDEQFF
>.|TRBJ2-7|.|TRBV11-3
TGTGCCTTCATTCCCGCGGGGGCTACCTACGAGCAGTACTTC
CAFIPAGATYEQYF
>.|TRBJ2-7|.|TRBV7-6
TGTGCCAGCAGCTTTCAGGCCAGCTACGAGCAGTACTTC
CASSFQASYEQYF
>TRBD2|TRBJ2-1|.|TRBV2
TGTGCCAGCAGTTATACCGGGACTAGCGGGGGTTCCCCTCACAATGAGCAGTTCTTC
CASSYTGTSGGSPHNEQFF
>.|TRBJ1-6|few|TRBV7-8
TGTGCCAGCAGCTTAATTCAGGTGTATAATTCACCCCTCCACTTT
CASSLIQVYNSPLHF
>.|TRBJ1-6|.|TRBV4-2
TGTGCCAGCAGCCAAGAGACGGGGTTTTCACCCCTCCACTTT
CASSQETGFSPLHF
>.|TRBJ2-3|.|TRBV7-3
TGTGCCAGCAGCTATGACGGCACAGATACGCAGTATTTT
CASSYDGTDTQYF
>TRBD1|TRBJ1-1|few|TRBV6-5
TGTGCCAGCAGCCTCCCGGGGACAGGGGTCACTGAAGCTTTCTTT
CASSLPGTGVTEAFF
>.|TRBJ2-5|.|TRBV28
TGTGCCAGCAGTCCCCCATTGCGGGTACAAGAGACCCAGTACTTC
CASSPPLRVQETQYF
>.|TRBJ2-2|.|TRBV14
TGTGCCAGCAGCCAAGATCGTCTAACCGGGGAGCTGTTTTTT
CASSQDRLTGELFF
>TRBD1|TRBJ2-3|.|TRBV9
TGTGCCAGCAGCGAGAGGGAGACAGGGAAGGCAGATACGCAGTATTTT
CASSERETGKADTQYF
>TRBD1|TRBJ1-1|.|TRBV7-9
TGTGCCAGCAGCTCAGACAGGGTCGGGGCTGAAGCTTTCTTT
CASSSDRVGAEAFF
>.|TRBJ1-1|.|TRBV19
TGTGCCAGTAGTCCCAGGGCTCCGAACACTGAAGCTTTCTTT
CASSPRAPNTEAFF
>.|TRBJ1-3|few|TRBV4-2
TGTGCCAGCAGCCAAGTCACGGTGGTCTCTGGAAACACCATATATTTT
CASSQVTVVSGNTIYF